Each of the 24 T cell receptor beta chains below was sequenced from the same sample in a study of Ad26.COV2.S vaccination and SARS-CoV-2 variants. Assay: immunoSEQ multiplex PCR; the TCRdb copy retains only in-frame clones and omits some. The sample consists of 300,000 to 400,000 clones, roughly 80% of them appearing once. Sample treatment: about 20 received Ad26.COV2.S at low or high dose, single or two shots; about 5 received placebo; per-sample allocation not given. Samples analyzed were those drawn on day 63 after the first vaccine or placebo injection. The sample here was peripheral blood, taken in a trial of Ad26.COV2.S vaccine versus placebo. The receptor source for this set is a person aged 18 to 59 who received the Ad26.COV2.S COVID-19 vaccine or a placebo.

This chain connects TRBV19 to TRBJ2-2; D may be TRBD1 or TRBD2 (5 bases each). Germline assignment: CDR1 LNHDA and CDR2 SQIVND (reference sequence). The V gene lost 5 bases and the J gene lost 5 bases, with 18 bases spanning the gap. The CDR3 is 16 residues long. The CDR3 sequence: CASSPPGRGRTGELFF. The CDR3 nucleotides are TGTGCCAGTAGTCCCCCGGGACGGGGAAGAACCGGGGAGCTGTTTTTT.

The chain uses TRBV28 and TRBJ1-4, with TRBD1 matching 7 bases. The V and J ends lost 7 bases and 2 bases, in that order; junction bases with no gene match: 13. The germline V gene has CDR1 MDHEN and CDR2 SYDVKM. The CDR3 totals 17 residues. In DNA, the CDR3 is TGTGCCAGCACCATTAGGGGGCACCCTGGGACTAATGAAAAACTGTTTTTT. This sequence encodes CASTIRGHPGTNEKLFF.

The CDR3 nucleotides read TGTGCCAGCAGCACCTCGGGCGGGGGACTCTACGAGCAGTACTTC. It specifies CASSTSGGGLYEQYF. The J gene is TRBJ2-7, the V gene TRBV9, with TRBD2 matching 7 bases. This CDR3 is built from 15 residues. The ends lost 4 bases at V and 3 bases at J; junction bases unmatched: 10. CDR1 and CDR2 from the germline V gene are SGDLS and YYNGEE.

The rearrangement links TRBV6-4 to TRBJ2-2; D assignment may be TRBD1 or TRBD2 (5 bases each). The CDR3 runs to 14 residues. Trimming removed 3 bases from V and 4 bases from J, with 9 bases in between. CDR1 and CDR2 (germline): MRHNA, SNTAGT. CDR3 residues: CASSEGVGTGELFF. The CDR3, as DNA: TGTGCCAGCAGTGAGGGGGTTGGCACCGGGGAGCTGTTTTTT.

CDR3 residues: CASSRGQGARETQYF. In DNA, the CDR3 is TGTGCCAGCAGTCGCGGACAGGGGGCTAGGGAGACCCAGTACTTC. V gene TRBV28 combines with J gene TRBJ2-5, with 11 positions matching TRBD1. The CDR3 extends over 15 amino acids. V lost 5 bases to trimming and J lost 5 bases; unmatched junction nucleotides: 7. The germline gives CDR1 MDHEN, CDR2 SYDVKM.

This clone was seen a handful of times. The chain links TRBV18 to TRBJ1-6; possible D gene TRBD1, 5 bases. Germline loops: CDR1 KGHSH, CDR2 LQKENI. The germline V and J ends were trimmed by 4 bases and 6 bases, with 16 bases remaining between them. This CDR3 has 16 amino acids. The CDR3 loop is CASSRSGTALNSPLHF. DNA of the CDR3: TGTGCCAGCTCACGTAGTGGGACGGCGCTTAATTCACCCCTCCACTTT.

The gene calls are TRBV2 and TRBJ2-3, with D tentatively TRBD1 (7 bases). The CDR3 has 14 amino acids. V shed 8 bases and J shed 3 bases, with 15 bases lying between them. Looked up from germline, CDR1 is SNHLY and CDR2 is FYNNEI. In DNA, the CDR3 is TGTGCCAGCGGGCGGGACAGCCGGACAGATACGCAGTATTTT. The encoded protein is CASGRDSRTDTQYF.

The V and J genes are TRBV12-5 and TRBJ2-1; 11 bases are shared with TRBD2. Trimming at V came to 6 bases and at J to 6 bases, leaving 10 bases not matched to a gene. Germline V gives CDR1 LGHNT, CDR2 FRNRAP. The CDR3 has 16 residues. The chain's CDR3 is CASGLIAGGFINEQFF. In DNA, the CDR3 is TGTGCTAGTGGCCTCATAGCGGGGGGGTTTATCAATGAGCAGTTCTTC.

The J gene is TRBJ2-5, the V gene TRBV11-2; 9 bases map to TRBD2. V trimming: 5 bases; J trimming: 1 base; junction bases outside the gene matches: 8. Germline CDR1 and CDR2: SGHAT and FQNNGV. The CDR3 covers 16 residues. CDR3 amino acids: CASSRPRGGFQETQYF. The CDR3 coding sequence is TGTGCCAGCAGCCGTCCGCGGGGGGGATTCCAAGAGACCCAGTACTTC.

The chain joins TRBV19 to TRBJ1-2, with D possibly TRBD1 on 5 matching bases. The ends were cut back, 4 bases at V and 4 bases at J, with 13 bases in the middle. Germline V gene data show CDR1 as LNHDA and CDR2 as SQIVND (reference sequence). This CDR3 region has 14 residues. CDR3 loop: CASSTRVDIYGYTF. The CDR3 nucleotides read TGTGCCAGTAGTACCCGAGTGGACATCTATGGCTACACCTTC.

The CDR3 protein is CASSYDGRDLETQYF. The CDR3 nucleotides read TGTGCCAGCAGTTACGATGGCAGGGATCTAGAGACCCAGTACTTC. The genes are TRBV6-5 and TRBJ2-5; perhaps TRBD1 as D (5 bases). Trimming removed 2 bases at V and 4 bases at J, with 14 bases between. The CDR3 runs to 15 residues. Per germline, CDR1 MNHEY and CDR2 SVGAGI.

The genes are TRBV7-9 and TRBJ2-1; TRBD2 matches 10 bases. V shed 7 bases and J 4 bases; nucleotides not matched to a gene: 7. CDR1 and CDR2 (germline): SEHNR, FQNEAQ (reference sequence). The CDR3 runs 15 residues. The CDR3 nucleotides read TGTGCCAGCATAGCTTCTAGCGGGGGTTACAATGAGCAGTTCTTC. Amino acid sequence: CASIASSGGYNEQFF.

The gene calls are TRBV4-1 and TRBJ1-3; no clear D. CDR3 length: 16 amino acids. CDR1 is MGHRA, CDR2 YSYEKL, per germline. Between the trimmed V and J ends, which lost 3 bases and 0 bases, there was a span of 12 bases. CDR3 DNA sequence: TGCGCCAGCAGCCATGGGCGGGTCTACTCTGGAAACACCATATATTTT. As protein: CASSHGRVYSGNTIYF.

V usage is TRBV6-4 and J usage is TRBJ1-1, with D maybe TRBD1 (6 bases). Germline loops: CDR1 MRHNA, CDR2 SNTAGT. CDR3 length: 15 residues. V was pared by 6 bases and J by 4 bases, with 18 bases between. CDR3 coding DNA: TGTGCCAGCAGCCCCTCATCAGGGGTGGGCACTGAAGCTTTCTTT. Protein product: CASSPSSGVGTEAFF.

The rearrangement links TRBV29-1 to TRBJ1-1, with D hard to call. The CDR3 length is 13 residues. V lost 0 bases, J lost 6 bases, and 11 bases lay in between. The germline V gene encodes CDR1 SQVTM and CDR2 ANQGSEA. The CDR3 nucleotides read TGCAGCGTTGAAGACAGAATGAAGCCTGAAGCTTTCTTT. This sequence encodes CSVEDRMKPEAFF.

The genes are TRBV11-3 and TRBJ2-2; D is uncertain. Trimming left V 2 bases short and J 3 bases short, with 4 bases between. The length of the CDR3 is 13 residues. CDR1 SGHNT and CDR2 YENEEA come from the germline V gene. CDR3 loop: CASSLLDTGELFF. CDR3 DNA: TGTGCCAGCAGCTTACTGGACACCGGGGAGCTGTTTTTT.

The chain combines TRBV6-5 with TRBJ2-2, with 8 bases lining up with TRBD1. Germline loops: CDR1 MNHEY, CDR2 SVGAGI. The CDR3 consists of 14 residues. V gave up 2 bases and J gave up 4 bases; unmatched junction bases: 0. The DNA of the CDR3 is TGTGCCAGCAGTTACGACAGGGGCACCGGGGAGCTGTTTTTT. This codes for CASSYDRGTGELFF.

The chain combines TRBV5-1 with TRBJ2-1; TRBD2 matches at 7 bases. There are 14 residues in the CDR3. Per the germline V gene, CDR1 is SGHRS and CDR2 is YFSETQ. V lost 1 base to trimming and J lost 8 bases; unmatched junction nucleotides: 6. The CDR3 DNA sequence: TGCGCCAGCAGCTTGCGGGGGGATACGGATGAGCAGTTCTTC. It yields the protein CASSLRGDTDEQFF.

The chain employs TRBV6-5 and TRBJ1-2; D is unresolved. V lost 0 bases, J lost 3 bases, and 14 bases lay in between. Germline CDR1 and CDR2: MNHEY and SVGAGI. The length of the CDR3 is 16 residues. The CDR3 reads CASSYSSRLPDYGYTF. CDR3 nucleotides: TGTGCCAGCAGTTACTCGTCCAGGCTACCGGACTATGGCTACACCTTC.

This rearrangement joins TRBV5-4 to TRBJ2-5; 8 bases agree with TRBD1. CDR3 length: 16 amino acids. The germline V gene encodes CDR1 SGHNT and CDR2 YYREEE (reference sequence). Unmatched junction bases numbered 7, after V lost 2 bases and J lost 1 base. DNA for the CDR3: TGTGCCAGCAGCTTAAGAGGCAGGGGGCCCCAAGAGACCCAGTACTTC. This gives the protein CASSLRGRGPQETQYF.

V usage is TRBV7-7 and J usage is TRBJ2-1, with 9 nucleotides matching TRBD2. The germline V gene has CDR1 SSHAT and CDR2 FNYEAQ (reference sequence). The CDR3 runs 16 residues. V was pared by 4 bases and J by 1 base, with 5 bases of the junction left unmatched. The CDR3 region has the DNA TGTGCCAGCAGCTCCCAAGCGGGGGGATCCTACAATGAGCAGTTCTTC. Amino acid sequence: CASSSQAGGSYNEQFF.

This clone was counted between two and nine times. The rearrangement uses TRBV3-1 (or the pseudogene TRBV3-2) and TRBJ2-4, with D unresolved. The ends were cut back, 0 bases at V and 8 bases at J, with 14 bases in the middle. Looked up from germline, CDR1 is LGHDT and CDR2 is YNNKEL (reference sequence). There are 15 residues in the CDR3. The DNA for the CDR3 is TGTGCCAGCAGCCAAGATCGACGGCCTGGGTACATTCAGTACTTC. It codes for CASSQDRRPGYIQYF.

The chain has TRBV28 and TRBJ1-5; the D is unclear. Trimming took off 6 bases at V and 4 bases at J, with 10 bases between the two ends. The CDR3 consists of 13 residues. The germline V gene has CDR1 MDHEN and CDR2 SYDVKM. The CDR3 region has the DNA TGTGCCAGCAGCCGACCGAAAAATCAGCCCCAGCATTTT. This encodes CASSRPKNQPQHF.

This clone has just a few counts. The J gene is TRBJ1-5, the V gene TRBV24-1; TRBD1 is a possible D gene (6 bases). Germline V gene data show CDR1 as KGHDR and CDR2 as SFDVKD. The CDR3 has 13 amino acids. The V end was cut by 5 bases, the J end by 7 bases, with 11 bases between. CDR3 DNA: TGTGCCACCAGTGGACAGGCGGTACAGCCCCAGCATTTT. It encodes CATSGQAVQPQHF.